The clone carrying this T cell receptor (beta chain) turned up a few times. The antigen is undetermined. TCRdb re-called the RT-PCR reads with MiXCR, one entry per CDR3 protein. The table has some 500,000 distinct CDR3 sequences, 10% to 15% seen once. This specimen comes from a study of response to subunit inactivated influenza vaccine. Study-level points and caveats: Each seasonal influenza vaccination, the authors suggested, recruits few new T cells.

There are 15 residues in the CDR3. Germline CDR1 reads SGHTA; CDR2 reads FQGNSA. V lost 5 bases to trimming and J lost 0 bases, with 14 bases between them. The rearrangement uses TRBV7-2 and TRBJ2-7; no clear D. The sequence came from a man in his fifties or sixties who received an inactivated influenza vaccine. The sequencing here drew on PBMCs from blood, taken roughly 45 days after vaccination. The CDR3 spells CASSPLPGYSYEQYF. The CDR3 nucleotides read TGTGCCAGCAGCCCCCTACCCGGTTACTCCTACGAGCAGTACTTC. Full variable domain (outside the CDR3, taken from reference TRBV7-2 and TRBJ2-7): GAGVSQSPSNKVTEKGKDVELRCDPISGHTALYWYRQSLGQGLEFLIYFQGNSAPDKSGLPSDRFSAERTGGSVSTLTIQRTQQEDSAVYLCASSPLPGYSYEQYFGPGTRLTVT.